A selection of T cell receptor beta chains follows, all from one sample in a study of blood T cell repertoires in COVID-19. Assay used: immunoSEQ multiplex PCR; TCRdb lists only in-frame clones, some missing. Of tens of thousands of clones in the sample, roughly 78% are singletons; the top ten hold approximately 25%. What was sequenced was peripheral blood. These receptors all come from a man in his sixties with active or convalescent COVID-19. CDR3s include the opening cysteine and the closing phenylalanine or tryptophan. Fields, in order: clone size, V gene, J gene, D gene, CDR3 protein, CDR3 DNA. The D gene is left open where the match is weak. Clone size is given for some rows only: seen once, a few or many times, or a class if the clone is expanded.

clone size: .; V gene: TRBV28; J gene: TRBJ2-5; D gene: .; CDR3 protein: CASRETGRTQYF; CDR3 DNA: TGTGCCAGCAGAGAGACAGGTCGGACCCAGTACTTC
clone size: .; V gene: TRBV29-1; J gene: TRBJ1-2; D gene: TRBD1; CDR3 protein: CSVALGQGDYGYTF; CDR3 DNA: TGCAGCGTTGCCCTGGGACAGGGAGACTATGGCTACACCTTC
clone size: few; V gene: TRBV5-1; J gene: TRBJ1-1; D gene: TRBD1; CDR3 protein: CASSLNRGTTEAFF; CDR3 DNA: TGCGCCAGCAGCTTGAACAGGGGGACCACTGAAGCTTTCTTT
clone size: .; V gene: TRBV28; J gene: TRBJ2-2; D gene: .; CDR3 protein: CASSPRTLTGELFF; CDR3 DNA: TGTGCCAGCAGTCCTCGGACTCTAACCGGGGAGCTGTTTTTT
clone size: .; V gene: TRBV11-3; J gene: TRBJ1-2; D gene: TRBD1; CDR3 protein: CASSLPLRDSPYGYTF; CDR3 DNA: TGTGCCAGCAGCTTACCCCTCCGGGACAGCCCCTATGGCTACACCTTC
clone size: .; V gene: TRBV5-4; J gene: TRBJ2-7; D gene: .; CDR3 protein: CASSLDPTASYEQYF; CDR3 DNA: TGTGCCAGCAGCTTGGACCCGACAGCCTCCTACGAGCAGTACTTC
clone size: .; V gene: TRBV7-2; J gene: TRBJ1-2; D gene: .; CDR3 protein: CASSLEVGRGMSGYTF; CDR3 DNA: TGTGCCAGCAGCTTAGAGGTCGGCAGGGGCATGTCCGGCTACACCTTC
clone size: medium-sized; V gene: TRBV7-6; J gene: TRBJ1-4; D gene: TRBD1; CDR3 protein: CASSSDTGVWEKLFF; CDR3 DNA: TGTGCCAGCAGCTCCGACACAGGGGTTTGGGAAAAACTGTTTTTT
clone size: .; V gene: TRBV11-2; J gene: TRBJ2-5; D gene: .; CDR3 protein: CASSLSPLETQYF; CDR3 DNA: TGTGCCAGCAGCTTGTCCCCCCTGGAGACCCAGTACTTC
clone size: few; V gene: TRBV14; J gene: TRBJ1-6; D gene: .; CDR3 protein: CASSLSGQSPLHF; CDR3 DNA: TGTGCCAGCAGCCTATCAGGGCAGTCACCCCTCCACTTT
clone size: .; V gene: TRBV28; J gene: TRBJ2-7; D gene: .; CDR3 protein: CASSPRGSSTYEQYF; CDR3 DNA: TGTGCCAGCAGTCCCCGGGGTAGTAGCACGTACGAGCAGTACTTC
clone size: .; V gene: TRBV7-9; J gene: TRBJ1-2; D gene: .; CDR3 protein: CASSGSGEEGGYTF; CDR3 DNA: TGTGCCAGCAGCGGATCAGGGGAAGAGGGGGGCTACACCTTC